What follows is one T cell receptor (beta chain) and its context. The sample is drawn from a study of T cells in Graves' hyperthyroidism and ophthalmopathy. V was clipped by 8 bases and J by 2 bases; unmatched bases: 9. Per the germline V gene, CDR1 is SGHRS and CDR2 is YFSETQ. The CDR3 loop spans 15 amino acids. From RNA transcripts, TCR beta CDR3 regions were amplified. The HTBI primer set was used in a first-round RT-PCR of the TCR CDR3. MiXCR, run by TCRdb on the multiplex PCR reads, gives a single entry per CDR3 protein. The sample lists some 490,000 distinct CDR3 sequences; approximately 22% were seen once.

Sequencing was carried out using blood. The TCR comes from an older woman with Graves' ophthalmopathy. The J gene is TRBJ1-5, the V gene TRBV5-1, with 8 bases matching TRBD1. CDR3 sequence: CARPLMDRGNQPQHF. In DNA form, the CDR3 reads TGCGCCAGGCCGCTGATGGACAGGGGCAATCAGCCCCAGCATTTT.